This T cell receptor (beta chain) originates from a study of CD8+ T cells in alopecia areata. The study's findings and limits: Relative to normal scalp, lesional scalp, especially alopecia totalis/universalis, showed higher clonality.

In each case, RNA was isolated and then reverse transcribed into cDNA as the sequencing template. Using immunoSEQ multiplex PCR, the repertoire was profiled, and TCRdb retains in-frame clones only, with some absent. The sample holds hundreds of thousands of clones, roughly 60% seen once. Points on this clone: Its antigen is undetermined.

Treatment given: oral pan-JAK inhibitor, 5-10 mg twice daily. In germline, CDR1 is MNHEY, CDR2 SMNVEV (reference sequence). CDR3 length: 16 residues. V lost 1 base and J lost 7, with 14 bases in between. This TCR derives from a human donor with alopecia areata. V and J are TRBV27 and TRBJ1-6; a possible D gene is TRBD1 (5 bases). This specimen was CD4+ T cells sorted from blood, taken between weeks 51 and 52, from a patient treated with tofacitinib. The CDR3 reads CASSLLGGSVNSPLHF. The CDR3, as DNA: TGTGCCAGCAGTTTATTGGGGGGATCCGTGAATTCACCCCTCCACTTT.